The rows below give T cell receptor beta chains drawn from one sample of a study of cytomegalovirus exposure and HLA in healthy donors. Sequenced by immunoSEQ multiplex PCR; TCRdb stores in-frame clones only, minus some. The repertoire shows about 140,000 clones; the top ten hold about 2.3%. The material sequenced was PBMCs. The receptors originated from a woman between 18 and 29 years old in good health and CMV-seronegative. Each CDR3 is given with its conserved first and last residue. The D gene is left open where the match is weak.

V: TRBV6-1; J: TRBJ2-1; D: TRBD2; CDR3: CASSATGAGAYNEQFF; DNA: TGTGCCAGCAGTGCCACCGGCGCGGGAGCATACAATGAGCAGTTCTTC
V: TRBV25-1; J: TRBJ2-7; D: TRBD1; CDR3: CASSAYPGQGEAEQYF; DNA: TGTGCCAGCAGTGCCTACCCCGGACAGGGGGAGGCCGAGCAGTACTTC
V: TRBV9; J: TRBJ1-4; D: TRBD1; CDR3: CASSERGQGSEKLFF; DNA: TGTGCCAGCAGCGAGAGGGGACAGGGGAGCGAAAAACTGTTTTTT
V: TRBV6-1; J: TRBJ1-1; D: NA; CDR3: CASTPNGRAFF; DNA: TGTGCCAGCACCCCGAATGGGAGAGCTTTCTTT
V: TRBV7-7; J: TRBJ2-7; D: TRBD2; CDR3: CASSLGVAGGGEQYF; DNA: TGTGCCAGCAGCTTAGGAGTAGCGGGAGGAGGCGAGCAGTACTTC
V: TRBV10-2; J: TRBJ2-2; D: NA; CDR3: CASRSASNTGELFF; DNA: TGCGCCAGCCGTAGCGCCTCGAACACCGGGGAGCTGTTTTTT
V: TRBV7-9; J: TRBJ2-5; D: NA; CDR3: CASSLARDLYQETQYF; DNA: TGTGCCAGCAGCTTAGCGCGGGATCTGTACCAAGAGACCCAGTACTTC
V: TRBV6-6; J: TRBJ2-5; D: TRBD2; CDR3: CASRPSGGTQETQYF; DNA: TGTGCCAGCAGGCCTAGCGGGGGGACGCAAGAGACCCAGTACTTC
V: TRBV19; J: TRBJ2-5; D: NA; CDR3: CASSISGVGETQYF; DNA: TGTGCCAGTAGTATATCCGGGGTGGGCGAGACCCAGTACTTC
V: TRBV5-4; J: TRBJ2-1; D: TRBD1; CDR3: CASSPGTGKNEQFF; DNA: TGTGCCAGCAGCCCCGGGACAGGGAAGAATGAGCAGTTCTTC
V: TRBV5-6; J: TRBJ2-5; D: TRBD2; CDR3: CASSHSSGLAVETQYF; DNA: TGTGCCAGCAGCCATTCCTCAGGGCTAGCGGTAGAGACCCAGTACTTC
V: TRBV19; J: TRBJ2-1; D: TRBD2; CDR3: CVSSIDRGSTTEQFF; DNA: TGTGTCAGTAGTATAGATCGCGGGAGTACGACTGAGCAGTTCTTC
V: TRBV15; J: TRBJ1-2; D: NA; CDR3: CATSRDVEGNYGYTF; DNA: TGTGCCACCAGCAGAGATGTCGAGGGTAACTATGGCTACACCTTC
V: TRBV6-6; J: TRBJ2-1; D: TRBD2; CDR3: CASSGTSIYEQFF; DNA: TGTGCCAGCAGTGGGACTAGCATCTATGAGCAGTTCTTC
V: TRBV27; J: TRBJ2-7; D: TRBD1; CDR3: CASSWHWDSSYEQYF; DNA: TGTGCCAGCAGTTGGCACTGGGACAGCTCCTACGAGCAGTACTTC
V: TRBV7-7; J: TRBJ2-3; D: NA; CDR3: CASSSHPGADTQYF; DNA: TGTGCTAGCAGCTCCCACCCCGGGGCAGATACGCAGTATTTT
V: TRBV11-2; J: TRBJ2-2; D: NA; CDR3: CASSFDTGELFF; DNA: TGTGCCAGCAGTTTCGACACCGGGGAGCTGTTTTTT
V: TRBV5-1; J: TRBJ2-5; D: NA; CDR3: CASSLNQGETQYF; DNA: TGCGCCAGCAGCCTCAACCAGGGGGAGACCCAGTACTTC
V: TRBV6-1; J: TRBJ2-7; D: TRBD2; CDR3: CASSDLRASGRAKQYF; DNA: TGTGCCAGCAGTGATCTCCGAGCTAGCGGGAGGGCCAAGCAGTACTTC
V: TRBV5-5; J: TRBJ2-7; D: NA; CDR3: CASNPTSGSHEQYF; DNA: TGTGCCAGCAATCCTACGAGTGGGAGCCACGAGCAGTACTTC
V: TRBV11-3; J: TRBJ2-1; D: NA; CDR3: CASGERSTGNEQFF; DNA: TGTGCCAGCGGGGAGCGGAGCACGGGCAATGAGCAGTTCTTC
V: TRBV6-5; J: TRBJ2-5; D: NA; CDR3: CASSSYNQETQYF; DNA: TGTGCCAGCAGTTCATACAACCAAGAGACCCAGTACTTC
V: TRBV7-2; J: TRBJ2-3; D: NA; CDR3: CASSSVYLKGAGVTDTQYF; DNA: TGTGCCAGCAGCTCGGTTTACCTTAAAGGGGCAGGGGTAACAGATACGCAGTATTTT
V: TRBV2; J: TRBJ2-1; D: NA; CDR3: CASSGTANEQFF; DNA: TGTGCCAGCAGTGGGACTGCCAATGAGCAGTTCTTC
V: TRBV6-5; J: TRBJ2-1; D: TRBD2; CDR3: CASSYGLAGGWFF; DNA: TGTGCCAGCAGTTACGGTCTAGCGGGAGGGTGGTTCTTC
V: TRBV11-2; J: TRBJ2-3; D: NA; CDR3: CASSPSTDTQYF; DNA: TGTGCCAGCAGCCCAAGCACAGATACGCAGTATTTT
V: TRBV29-1; J: TRBJ1-2; D: NA; CDR3: CSVGAERDTYGYTF; DNA: TGCAGCGTTGGAGCCGAACGGGACACCTATGGCTACACCTTC
V: TRBV28; J: TRBJ1-1; D: NA; CDR3: CASSYAGLAEAFF; DNA: TGTGCCAGCAGTTATGCTGGTCTAGCTGAAGCTTTCTTT